The rows below give T cell receptor beta chains drawn from one sample of a study of T cell repertoires in aging, cancer and after chemotherapy. TCRdb redid the calling of the multiplex PCR reads with MiXCR, one entry per CDR3 protein. The sample includes a few thousand distinct CDR3 sequences, 25% of them seen just once. Sequenced: blood. Receptors originate from a human donor with a solid tumor. The CDR3 runs from the conserved cysteine through the conserved F or W. D genes are given only for firm matches. The size entry is marked missing in some rows and otherwise reads once, few, many or a size class.

J gene | clone size | CDR3 length | V gene | D gene | CDR3 DNA | CDR3 protein
TRBJ2-1 | few | 12 | TRBV5-6 | - | TGTGCCAGCAGCGCGGAAGGTAATGAGCAGTTCTTC | CASSAEGNEQFF
TRBJ2-5 | - | 12 | TRBV20-1 | - | TGCAGTGCTAAAAAGACCCAAGAGACCCAGTACTTC | CSAKKTQETQYF
TRBJ1-3 | - | 15 | TRBV9 | - | TGTGCCAGCAGCTCGGGGCCTCAAGAAGGAAACACCATATATTTT | CASSSGPQEGNTIYF
TRBJ2-3 | - | 19 | TRBV20-1 | TRBD1 | TGCAGTGCTAGACCCGACAGGGGGCAAGCGGGCGTGGGCACAGATACGCAGTATTTT | CSARPDRGQAGVGTDTQYF
TRBJ2-7 | - | 17 | TRBV4-2 | TRBD2 | TGTGCCAGCAGCCAAGTGTCTAGCGGGAGGTCCTCCTACGAGCAGTACTTC | CASSQVSSGRSSYEQYF
TRBJ2-7 | few | 15 | TRBV27 | - | TGTGCCAGCAGCCTCAAAGGGGGTCCCCTCTACGAGCAGTACTTC | CASSLKGGPLYEQYF
TRBJ1-2 | large | 16 | TRBV18 | TRBD1 | TGTGCCAGCTCACTCGACAGGGGCGGTGAGAACTATGGCTACACCTTC | CASSLDRGGENYGYTF
TRBJ1-3 | medium-sized | 13 | TRBV27 | TRBD1 | TGTGCCAGCATTGACAGGGCTGGAAACACCATATATTTT | CASIDRAGNTIYF
TRBJ1-3 | few | 14 | TRBV28 | - | TGTGCCAGCAGTTTGGGAGGCCCTGGAAACACCATATATTTT | CASSLGGPGNTIYF
TRBJ2-1 | few | 17 | TRBV9 | - | TGTGCCAGCAGCCCCCCTACGAGGTGGGACTCTTTCGATGAGCAGTTCTTC | CASSPPTRWDSFDEQFF
TRBJ1-3 | - | 16 | TRBV7-3 | TRBD1 | TGTGCCAGCAGTTCTGGACAGGCGGGCTCTGGAAACACCATATATTTT | CASSSGQAGSGNTIYF
TRBJ2-2 | few | 17 | TRBV5-1 | TRBD2 | TGCGCCAGCAGCTCAATAGCGGGGGGGACGAACACCGGGGAGCTGTTTTTT | CASSSIAGGTNTGELFF
TRBJ2-3 | few | 14 | TRBV25-1 | - | TGTGCCAGCAGTGATCGGGGGGCCACAGATACGCAGTATTTT | CASSDRGATDTQYF
TRBJ2-5 | - | 19 | TRBV11-3 | TRBD2 | TGTGCCAGCAGCCCGATGGGGCTAGCGGGAGCAGGGGGGTCGGAGACCCAGTACTTC | CASSPMGLAGAGGSETQYF
TRBJ1-1 | - | 12 | TRBV29-1 | - | TGCAGCGTTACCCGACAGAACACTGAAGCTTTCTTT | CSVTRQNTEAFF
TRBJ2-2 | - | 14 | TRBV6-5 | TRBD1 | TGTGCCAGCAGTCCCGGGACAGGGAACGGGGAGCTGTTTTTT | CASSPGTGNGELFF
TRBJ2-3 | - | 16 | TRBV7-2 | TRBD2 | TGTGCCAGCAGCTATGGACTAGCGCGTTATACAGATACGCAGTATTTT | CASSYGLARYTDTQYF
TRBJ2-1 | - | 13 | TRBV7-6 | - | TGTGCCAGCAGCCTAGACAGTCCCAATGAGCAGTTCTTC | CASSLDSPNEQFF
TRBJ2-7 | - | 15 | TRBV5-1 | - | TGCGCCAGCAGCTTGAGTCCAGGGCAGACTTACGAGCAGTACTTC | CASSLSPGQTYEQYF
TRBJ2-5 | - | 15 | TRBV6-2/TRBV6-3 | TRBD2 | TGTGCCAGCAGCCGCGGACTAGCGGGCGGTGAGACCCAGTACTTC | CASSRGLAGGETQYF
TRBJ2-1 | few | 11 | TRBV20-1 | - | TGCAGTGCCCCACGGTACAATGAGCAGTTCTTC | CSAPRYNEQFF
TRBJ1-1 | - | 14 | TRBV5-1 | - | TGCGCCAGCACCTCCGGGACGACTAACACTGAAGCTTTCTTT | CASTSGTTNTEAFF
TRBJ1-2 | - | 16 | TRBV28 | TRBD1 | TGTGCCAGCAGTTTTGCCATCAGACAGGGGGCTGAGGGCTACACCTTC | CASSFAIRQGAEGYTF
TRBJ1-2 | large | 15 | TRBV7-6 | TRBD1 | TGTGCCAGCAGCTTAGCTGAGGGGGCCGGGTATGGCTACACCTTC | CASSLAEGAGYGYTF
TRBJ1-2 | large | 16 | TRBV5-6 | TRBD1 | TGTGCCAGCAGCTTGGCCGGGACAGGGGATCGCTATGGCTACACCTTC | CASSLAGTGDRYGYTF
TRBJ1-3 | medium-sized | 15 | TRBV19 | - | TGTGCCACTAGAGACAGACCTTCCTCTGGAAACACCATATATTTT | CATRDRPSSGNTIYF
TRBJ2-3 | - | 14 | TRBV30 | - | TGTGCCTGGGAGCGCGCCGGGGTTACAGATACGCAGTATTTT | CAWERAGVTDTQYF